The next 11 T cell receptor beta chains were all read from a single sample in a study of T cells in Graves' hyperthyroidism and ophthalmopathy. TCR beta CDR3 regions were amplified from RNA. An initial round of RT-PCR targeting the TCR CDR3 relied on the HTBI primer set. MiXCR, run by TCRdb on the multiplex PCR reads, gives a single entry per CDR3 protein. The data show 150,000 or so distinct CDR3 sequences, 9.4% seen once. The specimen was blood. Every receptor here comes from a woman aged 18 to 35 with Graves' hyperthyroidism that later progressed to Graves' ophthalmopathy.

There are many counts of this clonotype. The rearrangement joins TRBV30 to TRBJ2-2, with D uncertain. CDR1 and CDR2 from the germline V gene are GTSNPN and SVGIG (reference sequence). Trimming shortened V by 3 bases and J by 0 bases, and 8 bases separated the two germline ends. This CDR3 has 14 amino acids. The CDR3: CAWRGDSNTGELFF. Written as DNA, the CDR3 is TGTGCCTGGAGAGGAGACTCGAACACCGGGGAGCTGTTTTTT.

This clonotype was detected a few times. The gene calls are TRBV20-1 and TRBJ2-2, with 9 bases that match TRBD2. Germline V gene lookup returns CDR1 DFQATT and CDR2 SNEGSKA (reference sequence). The junction had 3 bases not matched to a gene; V was cut back by 5 bases and J by 5 bases. The CDR3 totals 13 residues. For the CDR3, the DNA is TGCAGTGCTCCCGCGGGAGGGACCGGGGAGCTGTTTTTT. It specifies CSAPAGGTGELFF.

The chain combines TRBV29-1 with TRBJ2-3; D remains unclear. The CDR3 has 10 amino acids. Germline V CDR1 and CDR2: SQVTM, ANQGSEA. The V gene lost 4 bases and the J gene lost 4 bases, with 3 bases spanning the gap. In nucleotides, the CDR3 is TGCAGCGTTGCTGCAGATACGCAGTATTTT. The encoded protein is CSVAADTQYF.

This clonotype was detected many times. The J gene is TRBJ1-1, the V gene TRBV7-2; D not resolved. The CDR3 extends over 15 amino acids. Trimming shortened V by 2 bases and J by 0 bases, and 10 bases separated the two germline ends. Germline V gives CDR1 SGHTA, CDR2 FQGNSA. The CDR3 loop reads CASSLRAVLNTEAFF. The CDR3 DNA is TGTGCCAGCAGCTTAAGGGCAGTTCTGAACACTGAAGCTTTCTTT.

On this clonotype: A read error may explain this, as a much larger clone is one base away. The CDR3 ends on some other residue instead of the conserved phenylalanine or tryptophan, so this is likely a read error. The V gene is TRBV27, the J gene TRBJ1-2, with 7 bases identical to TRBD1. This CDR3 has 15 amino acids. Germline assignment: CDR1 MNHEY and CDR2 SMNVEV (reference sequence). Trimming cost V 5 bases and J 4 bases; bases outside gene matches: 10. The CDR3 sequence is CASSINQGDSYGYTS. CDR3 DNA sequence: TGTGCCAGCAGTATCAATCAGGGGGACAGCTATGGCTACACCTCC.

This clonotype was seen repeatedly, ten times or more. The J gene is TRBJ2-3, the V gene TRBV7-3, with a tentative D call TRBD2 (6 bases). With 5 bases removed from V and 4 bases from J, the gap between germline ends came to 16 bases. The CDR3 length is 15 residues. Germline V gene data show CDR1 as SGHTA and CDR2 as FQGTGA. CDR3 in DNA: TGTGCCAGCAGCCCCCATTCCGGGACTCCAGATACGCAGTATTTT. Amino acid sequence: CASSPHSGTPDTQYF.

This clonotype was counted at least ten times. This chain uses TRBV5-4 with TRBJ2-2; no clear D gene. V lost 2 bases to trimming and J lost 4 bases, with 12 bases between them. There are 15 residues in the CDR3. Germline-derived CDR1 and CDR2 are SGHNT and YYREEE (reference sequence). CDR3 in DNA: TGTGCCAGCAGCTTCGACTTAGCCTCCACCGGGGAGCTGTTTTTT. It codes for CASSFDLASTGELFF. Full variable domain (missing parts from reference TRBV5-4 and TRBJ2-2): ETGVTQSPTHLIKTRGQQVTLRCSSQSGHNTVSWYQQALGQGPQFIFQYYREEENGRGNFPPRFSGLQFPNYSSELNVNALELDDSALYLCASSFDLASTGELFFGEGSRLTVL.

In its sample, this clonotype was seen many times. V and J are TRBV11-2 and TRBJ1-5; no reliable D call. The CDR3 has 15 amino acids. V was trimmed by 1 base and J by 0 bases, leaving 7 bases between them. Germline loops: CDR1 SGHAT, CDR2 FQNNGV. CDR3: CASSLARGSNQPQHF. CDR3 in DNA: TGTGCCAGCAGCTTAGCTCGGGGTAGCAATCAGCCCCAGCATTTT.

This clonotype was seen repeatedly, ten times or more. The CDR3 reads CSAINRDETQYF. The CDR3 coding sequence is TGCAGTGCCATAAACAGGGATGAGACCCAGTACTTC. The chain uses TRBV20-1 and TRBJ2-5; perhaps TRBD1 as D (6 bases). There are 12 residues in the CDR3. Trimming removed 6 bases at V and 5 bases at J, with 13 bases between. CDR1 and CDR2 (germline): DFQATT, SNEGSKA (reference sequence).

This clonotype was observed at least ten times. The chain links TRBV12-3 or TRBV12-4 to TRBJ2-1; TRBD2 aligns across 14 bases. This CDR3 is built from 14 residues. V lost 11 bases, J lost 10 bases, and 10 bases stayed unmatched. CDR3 region: CAGTTSGRVYEQFF. CDR3 nucleotide sequence: TGTGCCGGCACGACTAGCGGGAGGGTTTACGAGCAGTTCTTC.

This clonotype was picked up many times. The J gene is TRBJ1-2, the V gene TRBV15; weak D call: TRBD1 (5 bases). Germline V gives CDR1 LNHNV, CDR2 YYDKDF (reference sequence). V gave up 1 base and J gave up 4 bases, with 16 bases separating them. The CDR3 runs 16 residues. The CDR3 DNA is TGTGCCACCAGCAGAGCAGACAGAGCCAGACCCTATGGCTACACCTTC. Its translation: CATSRADRARPYGYTF.